These 17 T cell receptor beta chains were sequenced from one sample in a study of early T cells in non-severe SARS-CoV-2 infection. TCRdb reanalysed the 5' RACE reads using MiXCR and keeps one entry per CDR3 protein. This table has about 80,000 distinct CDR3 sequences, roughly 9.6% appearing once. Sequenced input: whole blood. The receptors shown here come from an adult who was a healthcare worker with PCR-confirmed SARS-CoV-2 infection or an uninfected control (not recorded which).

V usage is TRBV27 and J usage is TRBJ2-5, with TRBD1 identical over 7 bases. This CDR3 has 13 amino acids. Trimming took 5 bases from V and 6 from J; bases not matched to a gene: 6. Germline V CDR1 and CDR2: MNHEY, SMNVEV (reference sequence). In DNA, the CDR3 is TGTGCCAGCAGTCCCTCGACAGGGAAGACCCAGTACTTC. Its translation is CASSPSTGKTQYF.

This clonotype was detected many times. The J gene is TRBJ2-2, the V gene TRBV20-1; unclear D gene. This CDR3 spans 13 amino acids. Germline lookup yields CDR1 DFQATT and CDR2 SNEGSKA (reference sequence). Deletions cut 3 bases from V and 4 bases from J, with 9 bases between. As DNA, the CDR3 is TGCAGTGCTAGGCCCGGGCCCACCGGGGAGCTGTTTTTT. This codes for CSARPGPTGELFF.

As regards this clonotype: The conserved phenylalanine or tryptophan normally closing the CDR3 is absent here, so this likely arose from a read error. The chain recombines TRBV28 with TRBJ2-7; D is tentatively TRBD1 or TRBD2 (5 bases each). V was pared by 2 bases and J by 1 base, with 9 bases between. The CDR3 runs to 14 residues. The germline gives CDR1 MDHEN, CDR2 SYDVKM. The CDR3 nucleotides are TGTGCCAGCAGTTTAGGGGGAAGGTCCTACGAGCAGTACCTC. Encoded protein: CASSLGGRSYEQYL.

The CDR3 sequence: CASSLGPPPGYSGANVLTF. CDR3 nucleotides: TGCGCCAGCAGCTTGGGACCCCCCCCCGGTTACTCTGGGGCCAACGTCCTGACTTTC. The V call is TRBV5-1, the J call TRBJ2-6; D not certain. Per germline, CDR1 SGHRS and CDR2 YFSETQ. The CDR3 length is 19 residues. V lost 0 bases to trimming and J lost 0 bases, with 16 bases between them.

This clonotype was observed at least ten times. The V gene is TRBV12-3 or TRBV12-4, the J gene TRBJ2-5, with D perhaps TRBD1 or TRBD2 (6 bases each). The CDR3 sequence is 14 residues long. Trimming removed 7 bases at V and 7 bases at J, with 19 bases between. The CDR3 sequence: CASTIDRTGGTQYF. DNA of the CDR3: TGTGCCAGCACCATCGACAGGACCGGGGGGACCCAGTACTTC.

The table lists this clonotype with a few counts. V gene TRBV29-1 combines with J gene TRBJ1-3; no firm D call. The CDR3 runs to 12 residues. Germline V gives CDR1 SQVTM, CDR2 ANQGSEA. V was clipped by 4 bases and J by 0 bases, with 4 bases between them. In DNA form, the CDR3 reads TGCAGCGTTGTTTTCTCTGGAAACACCATATATTTT. It is translated as CSVVFSGNTIYF.

This clonotype occurred many times. The chain carries TRBV12-3 or TRBV12-4 and TRBJ2-1, with 11 bases identical to TRBD1. With 7 bases clipped from V and 10 bases from J, the junction kept 12 bases outside the gene matches. The CDR3 spans 15 residues. CDR3 loop: CASTTRTGGRGEQFF. Here the CDR3 DNA reads TGTGCCAGCACGACCCGGACAGGGGGCAGGGGAGAGCAGTTCTTC.

This clonotype was picked up a small number of times. This sequence joins TRBV11-2 and TRBJ2-5; 9 bases line up with TRBD1. The CDR3 totals 14 residues. J was trimmed by 5 bases and V by 1 base; bases with no gene match: 2. Germline-derived CDR1 and CDR2 are SGHAT and FQNNGV. The CDR3 bases are TGTGCCAGCAGCTTAGGGGACAGGGCCGAGACCCAGTACTTC. This gives the protein CASSLGDRAETQYF.

This clonotype occurred many times. This chain connects TRBV6-4 to TRBJ2-3, with 10 bases identical to TRBD2. The CDR3 covers 15 residues. CDR1 is MRHNA and CDR2 is SNTAGT in the germline V gene. V lost 3 bases to trimming and J lost 1 base; unmatched junction nucleotides: 1. CDR3 protein: CASSETSGGTDTQYF. The CDR3 bases are TGTGCCAGCAGTGAAACTAGCGGGGGCACAGATACGCAGTATTTT.

At least ten counts were recorded for this clonotype. The chain is built from TRBV7-9 and TRBJ1-5; D gene uncertain. Germline CDR1 SEHNR, CDR2 FQNEAQ (reference sequence). Trimming shortened V by 3 bases and J by 5 bases, and 8 bases separated the two germline ends. The CDR3 spans 13 residues. DNA of the CDR3: TGTGCCAGCAGCTTTCATGGGGATCAGCCCCAGCATTTT. This encodes CASSFHGDQPQHF.

This clonotype has at least ten counts. The rearrangement joins TRBV30 to TRBJ1-1, with D perhaps TRBD1 (5 bases). The CDR3 extends over 13 amino acids. The germline V gene has CDR1 GTSNPN and CDR2 SVGIG (reference sequence). Trimming cost V 5 bases and J 2 bases, with 12 bases left between them. The CDR3 DNA is TGTGCCTGGGGGAGGGGAGGAAACACTGAAGCTTTCTTT. Its translation: CAWGRGGNTEAFF.

This clonotype was recorded a few times. The chain couples TRBV28 to TRBJ2-3; the match to TRBD1 covers 7 bases. V lost 3 bases and J lost 3; bases outside the gene matches: 9. CDR1 is MDHEN, CDR2 SYDVKM, per germline. This CDR3 comprises 16 residues. CDR3: CASSFSQGEGTDTQYF. The CDR3 DNA reads as TGTGCCAGCAGTTTCTCTCAGGGGGAAGGGACAGATACGCAGTATTTT.

This clonotype was found a few times. The rearrangement links TRBV28 to TRBJ1-5; possible D gene TRBD1, 5 bases. V was pared by 3 bases and J by 6 bases, with 12 bases between. This CDR3 is 14 amino acids long. CDR1 is MDHEN and CDR2 is SYDVKM in the germline V gene. CDR3 protein: CASSFGGSGQPQHF. The CDR3 DNA sequence: TGTGCCAGCAGTTTCGGGGGGTCCGGTCAGCCCCAGCATTTT.

A few counts support this clonotype. J is TRBJ2-1 and V is TRBV28; D is perhaps TRBD2 (6 bases). V shed 4 bases and J shed 0 bases, with 10 bases lying between them. From germline, CDR1 is MDHEN and CDR2 SYDVKM. The CDR3 is 15 amino acids. CDR3 protein: CASSYMGGSYNEQFF. The CDR3 DNA reads as TGTGCCAGCAGTTATATGGGAGGCTCCTACAATGAGCAGTTCTTC.

This clonotype was found many times. The V gene is TRBV28, the J gene TRBJ2-7; D is tentatively TRBD1 or TRBD2 (5 bases each). V was trimmed by 3 bases and J by 3 bases, leaving 12 bases between them. The germline V gene has CDR1 MDHEN and CDR2 SYDVKM. This CDR3 region has 14 residues. The CDR3 DNA follows: TGTGCCAGCAGTTTGGGGACGTTGGTCTACGAGCAGTACTTC. Protein sequence: CASSLGTLVYEQYF.

The chain has TRBV4-1 and TRBJ2-5, with 7 bases that match TRBD2. The V gene end was trimmed by 5 bases and the J gene end by 3 bases; junction bases not matched to a gene: 3. The CDR3 runs 13 residues. From germline, CDR1 is MGHRA and CDR2 YSYEKL. The CDR3 DNA follows: TGCGCCAGCAGCTCTGCGGGAGAAGAGACCCAGTACTTC. Protein sequence: CASSSAGEETQYF.

The chain joins TRBV28 to TRBJ2-6; 8 positions match TRBD1. CDR3 length: 13 residues. Germline values: CDR1 MDHEN, CDR2 SYDVKM. In DNA, the CDR3 is TGTGCAGCAGGGGGCGCTGGGGCCAACGTCCTGACTTTC. Protein product: CAAGGAGANVLTF.